This entry describes one TCR beta chain. Antigen: not known. Starting material for each TCR library was 3,000 to 3,500 ng of total RNA. TCRdb processed the 5' RACE reads again and assigns one entry to each CDR3 protein, with no DNA. This sample's clone table lists 80,000 or so distinct CDR3 sequences. Donors each gave around 2.3 ml of blood. This sample stems from a study of monozygotic twins with inflammatory bowel disease. General study points: There was no way to distinguish the different T cell subtypes.

The TCR was taken from a human donor with ulcerative colitis or Crohn's disease, or a healthy co-twin of an affected twin (not recorded which). Sequenced material: blood.

CDR3 region: CATSGAGGTDTQYF. The chain recombines TRBV24-1 with TRBJ2-3; TCRdb indicates TRBD1, and absent DNA this call remains unverified. From germline, CDR1 is KGHDR and CDR2 SFDVKD. The CDR3 has 14 amino acids.